This is a list of T cell receptor beta chains from one sample in a study of beta chain features in type 1 diabetes. Libraries were prepared by immunoSEQ multiplex PCR; TCRdb keeps only in-frame clonotypes and omits some of them. The sample records fewer than 350,000 clones, under 8.5% being singletons. The sample consisted of central memory CD4+ T cells from blood. The receptors derive from a woman aged 18-35 years in good health. Each CDR3 is given with its conserved first and last residue. A D gene is named only where the DNA matches it firmly. A row's size may be missing; if present it is once, few, many or a size class.

TRBJ1-5,TRBV7-9,-,-,CASSLWAGSGGNQPQHF,TGTGCCAGCAGCTTATGGGCAGGGAGCGGGGGCAATCAGCCCCAGCATTTT
TRBJ1-2,TRBV4-2,-,few,CASSQSGIQNYGYTF,TGTGCCAGCAGCCAATCTGGAATTCAGAACTATGGCTACACCTTC
TRBJ2-7,TRBV10-2,-,few,CASSELRLDAYEQYF,TGCGCCAGCAGTGAGCTCCGACTAGACGCCTACGAGCAGTACTTC
TRBJ2-1,TRBV5-6,-,-,CASSPTGRGRNEQFF,TGTGCCAGCAGCCCAACAGGGCGGGGACGGAATGAGCAGTTCTTC
TRBJ2-1,TRBV4-3,TRBD1,-,CASSRDRDNEQFF,TGCGCCAGCAGCCGAGACAGGGACAATGAGCAGTTCTTC
TRBJ2-5,TRBV7-2,TRBD1,-,CASSSQGEGETQYF,TGTGCCAGCAGCTCCCAGGGGGAAGGAGAGACCCAGTACTTC
TRBJ1-2,TRBV10-3,-,-,CAISEDSGTLRYGYTF,TGTGCCATCAGTGAGGATTCCGGGACACTCCGCTATGGCTACACCTTC
TRBJ2-7,TRBV2,-,-,CASTLSDQPTEQYF,TGTGCCAGCACCCTATCGGACCAACCCACCGAGCAGTACTTC
TRBJ1-5,TRBV7-8,-,-,CASSLARVAAVRVSVPQHF,TGTGCCAGCAGCTTAGCGCGAGTAGCGGCTGTCAGGGTATCTGTGCCCCAGCATTTT
TRBJ2-3,TRBV11-3,-,once,CASSLVASSTDTQYF,TGTGCCAGCAGCTTAGTAGCGTCTAGCACAGATACGCAGTATTTT
TRBJ2-3,TRBV19,-,many,CASSTRSPDTQYF,TGTGCCAGTAGTACCCGGTCCCCAGATACGCAGTATTTT
TRBJ1-3,TRBV25-1,-,-,CASSEAGVNTIYF,TGTGCCAGCAGTGAGGCAGGGGTCAACACCATATATTTT
TRBJ2-5,TRBV7-8,-,-,CASSQKWETQYF,TGTGCCAGCAGCCAAAAGTGGGAGACCCAGTACTTC
TRBJ1-5,TRBV27,-,many,CASSGSGGNQPQHF,TGTGCCAGCAGTGGTTCAGGTGGGAATCAGCCCCAGCATTTT
TRBJ2-7,TRBV7-3,-,-,CASSLSASPSGEQYF,TGTGCCAGCAGCTTAAGTGCCAGCCCTAGTGGCGAGCAGTACTTC
TRBJ1-2,TRBV4-2,-,-,CASTPIFEPRGGYTF,TGTGCCAGCACCCCGATTTTTGAACCTAGAGGGGGCTACACCTTC
TRBJ2-1,TRBV5-1,-,many,CASSSDGNSYNEQFF,TGCGCCAGCAGCTCGGACGGGAACTCCTACAATGAGCAGTTCTTC
TRBJ2-3,TRBV5-1,-,-,CASSLAGQRRAKADTQYF,TGCGCCAGCAGCTTGGCCGGTCAGCGGCGGGCGAAGGCAGATACGCAGTATTTT
TRBJ1-5,TRBV6-6,-,once,CASSYDISDQPQHF,TGTGCCAGCAGTTATGATATCTCTGATCAGCCCCAGCATTTT
TRBJ1-5,TRBV7-8,-,few,CASSFGIVGPNQPQHF,TGTGCCAGCAGCTTCGGGATCGTTGGACCCAATCAGCCCCAGCATTTT
TRBJ2-3,TRBV6-5,TRBD2,-,CASKPAGGPGDTQYF,TGTGCCAGCAAACCCGCGGGAGGGCCGGGGGATACGCAGTATTTT
TRBJ1-6,TRBV7-2,-,few,CASSLPTSSPLHF,TGTGCCAGCAGCCTGCCTACCTCTTCACCCCTCCACTTT
TRBJ1-1,TRBV5-1,-,-,CASSLAGLGINTEAFF,TGCGCCAGCAGCTTGGCAGGGCTGGGAATAAACACTGAAGCTTTCTTT
TRBJ1-5,TRBV27,TRBD1,once,CASSLRRQGQPQHF,TGTGCCAGCAGTCTGAGAAGACAGGGACAGCCCCAGCATTTT